This T cell receptor beta chain was found in a study of neurological immune-mediated disorders. One entry per CDR3 protein, called by TCRdb with MiXCR from the 5' RACE reads. The top ten clones hold approximately 3% of a sample with under 80,000 distinct CDR3 sequences, roughly 5% of them seen once. Germline CDR1 DFQATT, CDR2 SNEGSKA (reference sequence). V lost 0 bases to trimming and J lost 9 bases, with 15 bases between them. This CDR3 is built from 15 residues. This clonotype showed up many times. The TCR originated in a woman aged 25 to 45 with multiple sclerosis. The chain employs TRBV20-1 and TRBJ1-6; unclear D gene. Sequenced material: PBMCs. CDR3 protein: CSARDRNGMGSPLHF. In nucleotides, the CDR3 is TGCAGTGCTAGAGATCGGAACGGGATGGGTTCACCCCTCCACTTT.